Listed below are T cell receptor beta chains from one sample, sequenced in a study of beta chain features in type 1 diabetes. Only in-frame clones appear in the TCRdb table, and some are missing; sequencing was by immunoSEQ multiplex PCR. The data show 860,000 or so clones, around a sixth seen once. Sequenced sample: naive CD4+ T cells from blood. All receptors come from a woman aged 18-35 years in good health. The CDR3 runs from the conserved cysteine through the conserved F or W. Fields, in order: V gene, D gene, J gene, clone size, CDR3 protein, CDR3 DNA. The D gene is left open where the match is weak. For some rows the clone size is stated as once, few or many, or as a class when expanded; others skip it.

TRBV19	.	TRBJ2-1	few	CASSNLQGTYNEQFF	TGTGCCAGTAGTAACCTACAGGGAACCTACAATGAGCAGTTCTTC
TRBV6-5	.	TRBJ2-5	few	CASSWGGNKETQYF	TGTGCCAGCAGTTGGGGCGGGAACAAAGAGACCCAGTACTTC
TRBV2	TRBD2	TRBJ2-1	.	CASSGRLAGDYNEQFF	TGTGCCAGCAGTGGCCGACTAGCGGGGGACTACAATGAGCAGTTCTTC
TRBV6-5	TRBD2	TRBJ2-1	.	CASSSPTSGRAGRQFF	TGTGCCAGCAGTTCCCCAACTAGCGGGAGGGCCGGTAGGCAGTTCTTC
TRBV4-1	.	TRBJ2-3	.	CASSQPGAGGDTQYF	TGCGCCAGCAGCCAACCCGGGGCTGGAGGGGATACGCAGTATTTT
TRBV18	TRBD1	TRBJ1-2	few	CASSLRGTGSYGYTF	TGTGCCAGCTCACTTCGCGGGACAGGCAGCTATGGCTACACCTTC
TRBV5-1	.	TRBJ1-5	.	CASSEVFGNQPQHF	TGCGCCAGCAGCGAAGTGTTTGGCAATCAGCCCCAGCATTTT
TRBV4-3	TRBD1	TRBJ2-7	few	CASSQIPGQGVYEQYF	TGCGCCAGCAGCCAGATACCGGGACAGGGGGTGTACGAGCAGTACTTC
TRBV5-6	.	TRBJ2-5	.	CASSRRLVTETQYF	TGTGCCAGCAGCCGTAGACTAGTTACGGAGACCCAGTACTTC
TRBV7-9	.	TRBJ2-5	.	CASSQNSPDQETQYF	TGTGCCAGCAGCCAAAATAGTCCAGACCAAGAGACCCAGTACTTC
TRBV6-6	.	TRBJ2-5	few	CASSYSHWGETQYF	TGTGCCAGCAGTTACTCCCACTGGGGAGAGACCCAGTACTTC
TRBV15	.	TRBJ2-5	few	CATSRDSGDQYF	TGTGCCACCAGCAGAGATTCGGGTGACCAGTACTTC
TRBV14	.	TRBJ2-5	.	CASSQDLTPGTQYF	TGTGCCAGCAGCCAAGATCTCACCCCAGGCACCCAGTACTTC
TRBV4-2	.	TRBJ2-2	few	CASSQVEGPGELFF	TGTGCCAGCAGCCAAGTCGAGGGCCCCGGGGAGCTGTTTTTT
TRBV7-2	.	TRBJ1-5	few	CASSLGSYGPGNQPQHF	TGTGCCAGCAGCTTAGGGTCCTATGGGCCGGGCAATCAGCCCCAGCATTTT
TRBV13	.	TRBJ2-3	.	CASSQDGGGWTDTQYF	TGTGCCAGCAGCCAAGACGGGGGAGGATGGACAGATACGCAGTATTTT
TRBV10-3	.	TRBJ2-2	many	CAISGGTGELFF	TGTGCCATCAGTGGTGGCACCGGGGAGCTGTTTTTT
TRBV7-9	.	TRBJ1-2	few	CASSLAYRRPDGYTF	TGTGCCAGCAGCTTAGCGTACAGGCGACCCGATGGCTACACCTTC
TRBV18	TRBD1	TRBJ2-5	.	CASSPNWGQQETQYF	TGTGCCAGCTCACCCAATTGGGGACAGCAAGAGACCCAGTACTTC
TRBV6-6	.	TRBJ2-7	few	CASSYGQGEAEQYF	TGTGCCAGCAGTTATGGGCAGGGGGAGGCCGAGCAGTACTTC
TRBV7-2	.	TRBJ2-3	few	CASSPGQTDTQYF	TGTGCCAGCAGCCCCGGACAGACAGATACGCAGTATTTT
TRBV5-8	TRBD1	TRBJ1-1	.	CASSYRGLVEAFF	TGTGCCAGCAGCTACAGGGGGCTGGTTGAAGCTTTCTTT
TRBV6-5	.	TRBJ1-1	few	CASSYSTIPGTEAFF	TGTGCCAGCAGTTACTCGACAATACCGGGCACTGAAGCTTTCTTT
TRBV19	.	TRBJ1-5	few	CASRSGTRSQPQHF	TGTGCCAGTAGGTCCGGGACGAGGAGTCAGCCCCAGCATTTT
TRBV28	.	TRBJ1-2	many	CASSLGLYGYTF	TGTGCCAGCAGTTTGGGGTTGTATGGCTACACCTTC
TRBV28	.	TRBJ1-2	.	CASRLTIQGSYGYTF	TGTGCCAGCAGACTCACTATCCAGGGGAGCTATGGCTACACCTTC
TRBV6-1	TRBD2	TRBJ2-7	few	CASSDSVGRELYEQYF	TGTGCCAGCAGTGATTCGGTCGGGCGGGAGCTGTACGAGCAGTACTTC
TRBV7-2	TRBD2	TRBJ2-1	.	CASSLLAGGDEQFF	TGTGCCAGCAGCTTACTAGCGGGAGGCGATGAGCAGTTCTTC
TRBV21-1	.	TRBJ2-1	.	CASSNQLAGGPHEQFF	TGTGCCAGCAGCAACCAACTAGCGGGAGGGCCCCATGAGCAGTTCTTC
TRBV6-5	.	TRBJ1-2	few	CASSYSGGSYGYTF	TGTGCCAGCAGTTACTCGGGTGGATCATATGGCTACACCTTC
TRBV29-1	TRBD2	TRBJ2-7	.	CSVAVQRESYEQYF	TGCAGCGTTGCCGTCCAGCGGGAATCCTACGAGCAGTACTTC
TRBV6-5	.	TRBJ2-3	few	CASRLTSTDTQYF	TGTGCCAGCAGGCTAACTAGCACAGATACGCAGTATTTT
TRBV5-5	TRBD1	TRBJ2-2	.	CASSLTGLGGELFF	TGTGCCAGCAGTCTGACAGGGTTGGGCGGGGAGCTGTTTTTT
TRBV2	TRBD1	TRBJ1-4	few	CASDRQGQGEKLFF	TGTGCCAGCGACAGACAGGGGCAGGGTGAAAAACTGTTTTTT
TRBV4-1	TRBD1	TRBJ2-7	.	CASSQDPGTGVYEQYF	TGCGCCAGCAGCCAAGACCCCGGGACAGGGGTCTACGAGCAGTACTTC
TRBV29-1	.	TRBJ1-1	.	CSVEGHMNTEAFF	TGCAGCGTAGAGGGACATATGAACACTGAAGCTTTCTTT
TRBV5-1	TRBD1	TRBJ2-7	few	CASSLTTGVKSYEQYF	TGCGCCAGCAGCCTGACGACAGGGGTTAAGTCCTACGAGCAGTACTTC
TRBV7-2	TRBD2	TRBJ2-7	.	CASSPRELAGEQYF	TGTGCCAGCAGCCCCCGAGAGCTAGCGGGAGAGCAGTACTTC
TRBV2	.	TRBJ2-7	few	CASSLEGGPYEQYF	TGTGCCAGCAGTCTCGAGGGCGGCCCCTACGAGCAGTACTTC
TRBV9	TRBD2	TRBJ2-1	.	CASSRTSGRGGYNEQFF	TGTGCCAGCAGTCGGACTAGCGGGAGAGGCGGCTACAATGAGCAGTTCTTC
TRBV7-8	TRBD2	TRBJ2-1	few	CASSFRSSGTRVYNEQFF	TGTGCCAGCAGCTTCCGGAGTTCCGGGACTAGGGTCTACAATGAGCAGTTCTTC
TRBV5-8	TRBD2	TRBJ2-1	.	CASEQGSTSGSFGEQFF	TGTGCCAGCGAACAGGGGTCCACTAGCGGGAGTTTCGGGGAGCAGTTCTTC
TRBV7-2	.	TRBJ1-2	.	CASSPTPQTNYGYTF	TGTGCCAGCAGCCCAACACCCCAAACGAACTATGGCTACACCTTC
TRBV28	.	TRBJ2-7	few	CASSPPFGISYEQYF	TGTGCCAGCAGCCCCCCCTTCGGGATCTCCTACGAGCAGTACTTC
TRBV15	.	TRBJ2-2	.	CATSRETGNVGELFF	TGTGCCACCAGCAGAGAAACAGGGAATGTCGGGGAGCTGTTTTTT
TRBV7-3	.	TRBJ2-3	.	CASRANWDTQYF	TGTGCCAGCAGAGCAAACTGGGATACGCAGTATTTT
TRBV9	.	TRBJ2-3	.	CASSEIGGAGRITDTQYF	TGTGCCAGCAGCGAGATAGGCGGGGCGGGACGGATAACGGATACGCAGTATTTT
TRBV11-1	TRBD2	TRBJ2-7	few	CASSSTSVISYEQYF	TGTGCCAGCAGCTCGACTAGCGTGATCTCCTACGAGCAGTACTTC
TRBV4-1	.	TRBJ1-3	once	CASSQLHGTGNTIYF	TGCGCCAGCAGCCAACTACACGGGACCGGAAACACCATATATTTT
TRBV19	TRBD2	TRBJ2-1	.	CASSIELAGGYYSYNEQFF	TGTGCCAGTAGTATAGAACTAGCGGGAGGGTACTACTCCTACAATGAGCAGTTCTTC